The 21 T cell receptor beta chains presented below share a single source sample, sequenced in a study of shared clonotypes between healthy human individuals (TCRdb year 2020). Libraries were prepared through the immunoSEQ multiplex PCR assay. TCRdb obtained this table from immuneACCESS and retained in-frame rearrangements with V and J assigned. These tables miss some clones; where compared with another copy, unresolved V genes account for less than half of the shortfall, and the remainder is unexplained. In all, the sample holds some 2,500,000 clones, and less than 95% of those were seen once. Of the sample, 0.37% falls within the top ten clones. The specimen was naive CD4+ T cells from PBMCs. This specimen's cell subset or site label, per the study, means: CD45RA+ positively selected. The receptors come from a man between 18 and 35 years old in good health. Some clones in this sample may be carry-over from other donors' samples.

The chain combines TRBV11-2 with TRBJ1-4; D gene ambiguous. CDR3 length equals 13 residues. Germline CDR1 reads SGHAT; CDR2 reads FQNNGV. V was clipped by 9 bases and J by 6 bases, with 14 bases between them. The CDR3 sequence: CASRAGSYEKLFF. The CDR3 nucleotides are TGTGCCAGTCGAGCAGGATCCTATGAAAAACTGTTTTTT.

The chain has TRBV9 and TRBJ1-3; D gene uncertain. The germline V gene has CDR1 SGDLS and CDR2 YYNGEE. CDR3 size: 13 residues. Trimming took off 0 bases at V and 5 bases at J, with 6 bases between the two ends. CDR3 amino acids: CASSVGERNTIYF. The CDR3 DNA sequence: TGTGCCAGCAGCGTAGGGGAACGAAACACCATATATTTT. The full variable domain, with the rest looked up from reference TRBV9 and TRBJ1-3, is DSGVTQTPKHLITATGQRVTLRCSPRSGDLSVYWYQQSLDQGLQFLIQYYNGEERAKGNILERFSAQQFPDLHSELNLSSLELGDSALYFCASSVGERNTIYFGEGSWLTVV.

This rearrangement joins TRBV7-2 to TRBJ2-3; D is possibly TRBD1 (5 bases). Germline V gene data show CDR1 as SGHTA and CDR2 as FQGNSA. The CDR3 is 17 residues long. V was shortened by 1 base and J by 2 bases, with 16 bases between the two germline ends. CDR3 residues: CASSLVLRQGFTDTQYF. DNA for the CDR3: TGTGCCAGCAGCTTAGTTCTCCGGCAGGGCTTCACAGATACGCAGTATTTT.

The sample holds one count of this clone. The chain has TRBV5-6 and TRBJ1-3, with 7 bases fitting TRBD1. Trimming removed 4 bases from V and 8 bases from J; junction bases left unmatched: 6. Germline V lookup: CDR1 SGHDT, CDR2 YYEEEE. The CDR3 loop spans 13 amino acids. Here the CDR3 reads CASSQTGEDTIYF. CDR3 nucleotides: TGTGCCAGCAGCCAAACAGGGGAGGACACCATATATTTT. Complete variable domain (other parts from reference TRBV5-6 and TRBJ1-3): DAGVTQSPTHLIKTRGQQVTLRCSPKSGHDTVSWYQQALGQGPQFIFQYYEEEERQRGNFPDRFSGHQFPNYSSELNVNALLLGDSALYLCASSQTGEDTIYFGEGSWLTVV.

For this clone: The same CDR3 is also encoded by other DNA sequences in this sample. The CDR3 bases are TGTGCCAGCAGTCTTGAAACAGGGGGTCAGCCCCAGCATTTT. Translating it yields CASSLETGGQPQHF. The rearrangement joins TRBV28 to TRBJ1-5, with 8 bases that match TRBD1. CDR3 length equals 14 residues. Germline CDR1 reads MDHEN; CDR2 reads SYDVKM. V lost 5 bases, J lost 6 bases, and 6 bases stayed unmatched.

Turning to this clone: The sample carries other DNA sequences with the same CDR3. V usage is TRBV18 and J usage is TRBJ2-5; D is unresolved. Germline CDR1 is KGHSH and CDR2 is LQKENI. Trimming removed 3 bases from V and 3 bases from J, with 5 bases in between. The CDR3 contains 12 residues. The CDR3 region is CASSPSEETQYF. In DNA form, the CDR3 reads TGTGCCAGCTCACCTTCCGAAGAGACCCAGTACTTC.

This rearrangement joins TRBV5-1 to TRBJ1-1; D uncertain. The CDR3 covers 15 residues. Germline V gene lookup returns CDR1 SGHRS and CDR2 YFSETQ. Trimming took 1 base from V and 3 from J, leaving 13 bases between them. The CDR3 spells CASSLLQPRDTEAFF. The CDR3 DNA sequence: TGCGCCAGCAGCTTGTTACAACCTCGGGACACTGAAGCTTTCTTT.

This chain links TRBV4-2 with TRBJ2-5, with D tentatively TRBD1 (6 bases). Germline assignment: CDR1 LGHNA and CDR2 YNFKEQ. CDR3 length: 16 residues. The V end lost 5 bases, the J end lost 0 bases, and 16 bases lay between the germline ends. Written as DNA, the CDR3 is TGTGCCAGCAGCTCACCGACGGACAGATACCAAGAGACCCAGTACTTC. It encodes CASSSPTDRYQETQYF.

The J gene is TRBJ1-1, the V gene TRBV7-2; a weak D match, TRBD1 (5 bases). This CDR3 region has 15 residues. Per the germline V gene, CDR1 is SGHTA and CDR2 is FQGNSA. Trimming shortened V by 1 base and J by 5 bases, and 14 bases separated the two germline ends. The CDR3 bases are TGTGCCAGCAGCTTAGTCTGGGGGGGAAATACTGAAGCTTTCTTT. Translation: CASSLVWGGNTEAFF.

DNA of the CDR3: TGCGCCAGCAGCTTGGCCAACGGGGGCATAAGCCAAGAGACCCAGTACTTC. Translation gives CASSLANGGISQETQYF. V gene TRBV5-1 combines with J gene TRBJ2-5; D may be TRBD1 or TRBD2 (6 bases each). Germline V gene lookup returns CDR1 SGHRS and CDR2 YFSETQ. Trimming removed 0 bases at V and 1 base at J, with 16 bases between. This CDR3 has 17 residues.

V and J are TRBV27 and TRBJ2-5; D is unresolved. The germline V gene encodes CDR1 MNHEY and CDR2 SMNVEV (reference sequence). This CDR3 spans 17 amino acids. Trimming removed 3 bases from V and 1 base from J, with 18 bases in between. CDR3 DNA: TGTGCCAGCAGTTTCTATGGGCGCGGTGGCCCCCAAGAGACCCAGTACTTC. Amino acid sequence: CASSFYGRGGPQETQYF.

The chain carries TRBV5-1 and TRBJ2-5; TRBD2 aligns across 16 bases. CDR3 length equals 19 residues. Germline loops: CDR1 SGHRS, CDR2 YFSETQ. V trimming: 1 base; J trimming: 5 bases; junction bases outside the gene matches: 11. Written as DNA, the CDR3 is TGCGCCAGCAGCTTGTATGGGACTAGCGGGAGGGCTTCTAGGGAGACCCAGTACTTC. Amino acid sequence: CASSLYGTSGRASRETQYF.

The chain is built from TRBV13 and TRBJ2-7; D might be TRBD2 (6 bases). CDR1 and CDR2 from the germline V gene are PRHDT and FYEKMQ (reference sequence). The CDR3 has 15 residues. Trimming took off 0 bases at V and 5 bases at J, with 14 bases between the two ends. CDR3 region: CASSLGQEGHNEQYF. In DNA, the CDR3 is TGTGCCAGCAGCTTAGGGCAGGAGGGCCACAACGAGCAGTACTTC.

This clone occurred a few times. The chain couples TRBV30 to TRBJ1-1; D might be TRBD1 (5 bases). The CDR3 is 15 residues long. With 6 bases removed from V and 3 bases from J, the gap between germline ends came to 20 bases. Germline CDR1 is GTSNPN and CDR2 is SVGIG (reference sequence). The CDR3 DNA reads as TGTGCCTGCGTCCGACAGTACAGTAGTTACACTGAAGCTTTCTTT. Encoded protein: CACVRQYSSYTEAFF.

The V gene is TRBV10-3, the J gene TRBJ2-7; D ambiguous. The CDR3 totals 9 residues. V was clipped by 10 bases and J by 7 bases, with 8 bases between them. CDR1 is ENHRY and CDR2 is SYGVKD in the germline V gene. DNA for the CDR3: TGTGCCAATAGTTCGGAGCAGTACTTC. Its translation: CANSSEQYF.

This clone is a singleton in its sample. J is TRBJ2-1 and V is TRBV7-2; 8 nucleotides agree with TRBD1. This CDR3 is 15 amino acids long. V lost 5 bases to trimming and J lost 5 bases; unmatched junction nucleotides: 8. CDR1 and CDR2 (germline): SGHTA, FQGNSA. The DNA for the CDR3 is TGTGCCAGCAGCGCCGACAGGGGAGGTCACAATGAGCAGTTCTTC. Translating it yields CASSADRGGHNEQFF.

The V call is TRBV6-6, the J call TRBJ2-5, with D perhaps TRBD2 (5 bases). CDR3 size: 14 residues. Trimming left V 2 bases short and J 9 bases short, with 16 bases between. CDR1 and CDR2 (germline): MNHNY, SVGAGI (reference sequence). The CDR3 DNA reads TGTGCCAGCAGTTACCCCGGACTTATTCGGGCCCAGTACTTC. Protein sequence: CASSYPGLIRAQYF.

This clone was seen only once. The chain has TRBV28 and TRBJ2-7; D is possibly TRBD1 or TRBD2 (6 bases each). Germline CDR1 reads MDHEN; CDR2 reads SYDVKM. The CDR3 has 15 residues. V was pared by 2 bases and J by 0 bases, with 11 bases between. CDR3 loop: CASSLNGGGSYEQYF. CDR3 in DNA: TGTGCCAGCAGTTTAAACGGGGGCGGCTCCTACGAGCAGTACTTC. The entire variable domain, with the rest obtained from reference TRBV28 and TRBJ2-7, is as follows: DVKVTQSSRYLVKRTGEKVFLECVQDMDHENMFWYRQDPGLGLRLIYFSYDVKMKEKGDIPEGYSVSREKKERFSLILESASTNQTSMYLCASSLNGGGSYEQYFGPGTRLTVT.

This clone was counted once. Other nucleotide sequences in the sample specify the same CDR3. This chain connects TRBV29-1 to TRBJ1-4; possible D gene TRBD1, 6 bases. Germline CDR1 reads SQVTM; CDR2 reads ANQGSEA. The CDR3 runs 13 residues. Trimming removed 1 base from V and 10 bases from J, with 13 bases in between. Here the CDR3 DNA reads TGCAGCGTTGAAGGCCAGGGGAGGGGAAAACTGTTTTTT. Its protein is CSVEGQGRGKLFF.

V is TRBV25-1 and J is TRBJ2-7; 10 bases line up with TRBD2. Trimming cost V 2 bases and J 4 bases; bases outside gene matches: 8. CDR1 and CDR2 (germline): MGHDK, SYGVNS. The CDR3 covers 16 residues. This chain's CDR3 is CASSESLAGEDYEQYF. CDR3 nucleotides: TGTGCCAGCAGTGAAAGCCTAGCGGGGGAGGATTACGAGCAGTACTTC.

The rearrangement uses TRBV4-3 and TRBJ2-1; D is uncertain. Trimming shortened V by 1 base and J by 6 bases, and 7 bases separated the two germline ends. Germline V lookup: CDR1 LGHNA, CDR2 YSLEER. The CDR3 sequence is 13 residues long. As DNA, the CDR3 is TGCGCCAGCAGCCAAGGGACCGTCAATGAGCAGTTCTTC. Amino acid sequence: CASSQGTVNEQFF.